The 8 T cell receptor beta chains presented below share a single source sample, sequenced in a study of blood T cell repertoires in COVID-19. Assay: immunoSEQ multiplex PCR; the TCRdb copy retains only in-frame clones and omits some. The profile shows 180,000 or so clones, around four fifths of them singletons. The sequencing input was PBMCs or T cells enriched from blood (not recorded which). Source of these receptors: a woman aged 55 to 70 who had recovered from COVID-19.

The rearrangement links TRBV6-6 to TRBJ2-1; D is possibly TRBD2 (7 bases). V dropped 5 bases and J dropped 7 bases, with 21 bases sitting between them. CDR1 and CDR2 from the germline V gene are MNHNY and SVGAGI (reference sequence). The CDR3 totals 16 residues. In DNA form, the CDR3 reads TGTGCCAGCAGTGTACGAAGGGGGGGGCCGTGGAATGAGCAGTTCTTC. Translating it yields CASSVRRGGPWNEQFF.

This chain connects TRBV10-3 to TRBJ1-2, with TRBD1 matching 9 bases. Losses at the gene ends were 10 bases for V and 4 bases for J; bases not matched to a gene: 10. CDR1 ENHRY and CDR2 SYGVKD come from the germline V gene. The CDR3 is 14 residues long. The CDR3 DNA sequence: TGTGCCACCCGGACAGGGGATGTTTCCTATGGCTACACCTTC. This gives the protein CATRTGDVSYGYTF.

This clone was detected once. This sequence joins TRBV5-1 and TRBJ1-4; 8 nucleotides line up with TRBD1. The CDR3 is made up of 14 amino acids. The J segment lost 12 bases and the V segment lost 0 bases, leaving 7 bases of the junction unmatched. Per germline, CDR1 SGHRS and CDR2 YFSETQ. This CDR3 is CASSLGQGPGELFF. The CDR3 DNA reads TGCGCCAGCAGCTTGGGACAGGGGCCGGGGGAACTGTTTTTT.

As concerns this clone: In the same sample, other DNA sequences code for this CDR3. The CDR3 nucleotides read TGTGCCAGCAGGGACAGGCCTAACTATGGCTACACCTTC. Protein: CASRDRPNYGYTF. The chain combines TRBV2 with TRBJ1-2; TRBD1 matches at 7 bases. Trimming cost V 6 bases and J 0 bases; bases outside gene matches: 1. Looked up from germline, CDR1 is SNHLY and CDR2 is FYNNEI. The CDR3 consists of 13 residues.

The chain uses TRBV9 and TRBJ1-1; 8 nucleotides line up with TRBD1. This CDR3 is built from 14 residues. Germline V gene sequence: CDR1 SGDLS, CDR2 YYNGEE. Trimming cost V 2 bases and J 1 base; bases outside gene matches: 1. The CDR3 nucleotides are TGTGCCAGCAGCGTGACAGGGGAGAACACTGAAGCTTTCTTT. Amino acids: CASSVTGENTEAFF.

V and J are TRBV9 and TRBJ2-1; TRBD2 matches 8 bases. CDR1 is SGDLS, CDR2 YYNGEE, per germline. The junction had 3 bases not matched to a gene; V was cut back by 3 bases and J by 4 bases. This CDR3 region has 14 residues. CDR3 in DNA: TGTGCCAGCAGCGGGACTAGCAGTTACAATGAGCAGTTCTTC. Translation: CASSGTSSYNEQFF.

The rearrangement joins TRBV20-1 to TRBJ1-1; D not resolved. This CDR3 region has 12 residues. Germline CDR1 and CDR2: DFQATT and SNEGSKA (reference sequence). Trimming cost V 3 bases and J 10 bases, with 15 bases left between them. CDR3: CSASPSGVGAFF. CDR3 in DNA: TGCAGTGCTAGTCCCAGCGGGGTAGGAGCTTTCTTT.

The rearrangement links TRBV28 to TRBJ1-3, with D perhaps TRBD1 (5 bases). Per the germline V gene, CDR1 is MDHEN and CDR2 is SYDVKM. This CDR3 region has 14 residues. V was shortened by 2 bases and J by 4 bases, with 9 bases between the two germline ends. The CDR3, as DNA: TGTGCCAGCAGTTTAGCCGGACACGGAAACACCATATATTTT. This sequence encodes CASSLAGHGNTIYF. The full variable domain, completed using reference TRBV28 and TRBJ1-3, is DVKVTQSSRYLVKRTGEKVFLECVQDMDHENMFWYRQDPGLGLRLIYFSYDVKMKEKGDIPEGYSVSREKKERFSLILESASTNQTSMYLCASSLAGHGNTIYFGEGSWLTVV.